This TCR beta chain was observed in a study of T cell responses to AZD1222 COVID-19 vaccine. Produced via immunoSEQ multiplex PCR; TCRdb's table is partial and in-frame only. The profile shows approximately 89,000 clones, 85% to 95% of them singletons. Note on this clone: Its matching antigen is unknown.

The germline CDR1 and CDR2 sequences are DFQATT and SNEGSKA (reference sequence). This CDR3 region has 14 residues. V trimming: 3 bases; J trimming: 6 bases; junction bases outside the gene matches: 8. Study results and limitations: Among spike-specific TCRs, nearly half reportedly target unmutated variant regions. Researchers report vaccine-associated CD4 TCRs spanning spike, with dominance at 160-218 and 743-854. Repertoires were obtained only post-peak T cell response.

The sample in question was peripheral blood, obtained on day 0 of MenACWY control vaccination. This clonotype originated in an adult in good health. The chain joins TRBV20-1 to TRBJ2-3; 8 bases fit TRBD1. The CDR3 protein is CSASPTGGADTQYF. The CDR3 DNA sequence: TGCAGTGCTAGTCCCACAGGGGGAGCGGATACGCAGTATTTT.